This T cell receptor (beta chain) was found in a study of prognosis after radiotherapy for stage I lung cancer. Study as a whole: Individuals with stage I non-small cell lung cancer joined the cohort between April 2018 and January 2019. Of the enrolled patients, around 15 had newly diagnosed primary stage I lung tumors, while four or five had oligometastatic NSCLC following surgical resection of the primary tumor.

Comments on this clonotype: The target antigen is unknown.

Using two-round multiplex PCR, the authors amplified TCR beta CDR3 from genomic DNA. With primers specific to each TRBV and TRBJ gene, the first-round PCR was performed. Universal primers were what the second PCR round used. A single record per CDR3 protein comes from TCRdb applying MiXCR to the multiplex PCR reads. The sample holds more than 12,000 distinct CDR3 sequences; 37% are singletons and the top ten take less than 45%. General study findings and limits: Following stereotactic body radiation therapy, patients who went on to develop distant metastases had lower Shannon entropy.

Material: PBMCs, obtained before or after stereotactic body radiation therapy (not recorded which). The receptor comes from a donor aged 50 or older with non-small cell lung cancer.

As DNA, the CDR3 is TGTGCCAGCAGTGAATCAGGGGTAGCTAACTATGGCTACACCTTC. This gives the protein CASSESGVANYGYTF. The gene calls are TRBV6-1 and TRBJ1-2, with D possibly TRBD1 on 6 matching bases. CDR3 size: 15 residues. CDR1 and CDR2 (germline): MNHNS, SASEGT. The germline V and J ends were trimmed by 2 bases and 0 bases, with 10 bases remaining between them.